These T cell receptor beta chains were read from a single sample in a study of cytomegalovirus exposure and HLA in healthy donors. The protocol was immunoSEQ multiplex PCR, while the TCRdb copy is restricted to in-frame clones and leaves out a portion. The sample includes 250,000 to 350,000 clones, 70% to 90% seen only once; the top ten take approximately 0.84%. The sample taken for sequencing was PBMCs. These receptors were collected from a young woman in good health and CMV-seronegative. Each CDR3 is given with its conserved first and last residue. Each record gives: CDR3 protein, CDR3 DNA, clone size, D gene, V gene, J gene. D genes are given only for firm matches. The size of a clone is reported for some rows only, either as once, few or many, or as a class for expanded clones.

CDR3: CASSRPGQGEDEQYF; DNA: TGTGCCAGCAGCCGCCCGGGACAGGGGGAGGACGAGCAGTACTTC; size: few; D: TRBD1; V: TRBV4-2; J: TRBJ2-7
CDR3: CASSQAVASDSTDTQYF; DNA: TGTGCCAGCAGCCAAGCGGTCGCTAGCGATAGCACAGATACGCAGTATTTT; size: .; D: .; V: TRBV4-2; J: TRBJ2-3
CDR3: CASSAPGLLYEQYF; DNA: TGTGCCAGCAGTGCCCCGGGACTGCTCTACGAGCAGTACTTC; size: .; D: .; V: TRBV28; J: TRBJ2-7
CDR3: CASSIGPGGDGYTF; DNA: TGTGCCAGTAGTATAGGCCCAGGGGGCGATGGCTACACCTTC; size: many; D: TRBD1; V: TRBV19; J: TRBJ1-2
CDR3: CASSSGAGQRYTF; DNA: TGTGCCAGCAGCTCTGGGGCGGGACAGCGCTACACCTTC; size: .; D: TRBD1; V: TRBV13; J: TRBJ1-2
CDR3: CASSHRDTRQFF; DNA: TGTGCCAGCAGTCACCGGGACACTAGGCAGTTCTTC; size: once; D: .; V: TRBV27; J: TRBJ2-1
CDR3: CASSLAGGLSGANVLTF; DNA: TGTGCCAGCAGCTTGGCAGGGGGCCTCTCTGGGGCCAACGTCCTGACTTTC; size: .; D: TRBD1; V: TRBV5-6; J: TRBJ2-6
CDR3: CASSMVTGNGQPQHF; DNA: TGTGCCAGTAGTATGGTGACAGGGAACGGTCAGCCCCAGCATTTT; size: .; D: TRBD1; V: TRBV19; J: TRBJ1-5
CDR3: CASSTGGSRETQYF; DNA: TGTGCCAGCAGCACAGGGGGGTCGAGGGAGACCCAGTACTTC; size: .; D: TRBD1; V: TRBV7-6; J: TRBJ2-5
CDR3: CASSLRRGGPPFYYGYTF; DNA: TGTGCCAGCAGCTTAAGGCGGGGTGGCCCGCCCTTCTACTATGGCTACACCTTC; size: .; D: .; V: TRBV7-2; J: TRBJ1-2
CDR3: CASSRRQGRTGDTQYF; DNA: TGTGCCAGCAGTCGTAGACAGGGAAGAACGGGGGATACGCAGTATTTT; size: .; D: TRBD1; V: TRBV6-6; J: TRBJ2-3
CDR3: CASSWLAGTSTDTQYF; DNA: TGTGCCAGTAGTTGGCTAGCGGGAACTAGCACAGATACGCAGTATTTT; size: .; D: TRBD2; V: TRBV19; J: TRBJ2-3
CDR3: CSVRRERGGELFF; DNA: TGCAGCGTTCGTCGGGAACGAGGCGGGGAGCTGTTTTTT; size: .; D: .; V: TRBV29-1; J: TRBJ2-2
CDR3: CASSASGDRQAFF; DNA: TGTGCCAGTAGTGCCTCGGGGGACAGACAAGCTTTCTTT; size: .; D: TRBD1; V: TRBV19; J: TRBJ1-1
CDR3: CAWDRGLNTEAFF; DNA: TGTGCCTGGGACAGGGGGCTGAACACTGAAGCTTTCTTT; size: once; D: TRBD1; V: TRBV30; J: TRBJ1-1
CDR3: CASSEVLEGHHFF; DNA: TGTGCCAGCAGTGAAGTATTAGAGGGTCATCACTTCTTC; size: .; D: .; V: TRBV2; J: TRBJ2-1
CDR3: CASSLAPQLARYNEQFF; DNA: TGTGCCAGCAGCTTAGCCCCACAACTAGCGAGATACAATGAGCAGTTCTTC; size: .; D: TRBD2; V: TRBV11-2; J: TRBJ2-1
CDR3: CSVEGAGETQYF; DNA: TGCAGCGTTGAAGGGGCGGGGGAGACCCAGTACTTC; size: .; D: .; V: TRBV29-1; J: TRBJ2-5
CDR3: CASSSSGRNYEQYF; DNA: TGTGCCAGCAGTTCTAGCGGGCGCAACTACGAGCAGTACTTC; size: .; D: TRBD2; V: TRBV27; J: TRBJ2-7
CDR3: CASSVATRDWETQYF; DNA: TGTGCCAGCAGCGTAGCTACTAGAGATTGGGAGACCCAGTACTTC; size: .; D: .; V: TRBV9; J: TRBJ2-5
CDR3: CAWSDQNGYTF; DNA: TGTGCCTGGAGTGATCAAAATGGCTACACCTTC; size: .; D: .; V: TRBV30; J: TRBJ1-2
CDR3: CASSAGVGYTF; DNA: TGTGCCAGTAGCGCAGGGGTTGGCTACACCTTC; size: .; D: .; V: TRBV19; J: TRBJ1-2
CDR3: CSVDAPGRDIQYF; DNA: TGCAGCGTTGATGCCCCTGGGAGGGACATTCAGTACTTC; size: .; D: TRBD2; V: TRBV29-1; J: TRBJ2-4
CDR3: CASSVEGRGHGYTF; DNA: TGTGCCAGCAGCGTAGAGGGCAGGGGCCATGGCTACACCTTC; size: .; D: .; V: TRBV9; J: TRBJ1-2
CDR3: CASSWGTGPSHEQFF; DNA: TGTGCCAGCAGCTGGGGGACAGGGCCATCCCATGAGCAGTTCTTC; size: .; D: TRBD1; V: TRBV7-2; J: TRBJ2-1
CDR3: CASSPGGVPGNTIYF; DNA: TGTGCCAGCAGCCCCGGGGGGGTCCCTGGAAACACCATATATTTT; size: once; D: .; V: TRBV5-4; J: TRBJ1-3
CDR3: CASSPPYGQGDNEQFF; DNA: TGTGCCAGCTCACCACCCTATGGACAGGGGGACAATGAGCAGTTCTTC; size: .; D: TRBD1; V: TRBV18; J: TRBJ2-1
CDR3: CASSIIWAGGGLGSTDTQYF; DNA: TGTGCCAGTAGTATAATCTGGGCAGGGGGCGGTTTGGGTAGCACAGATACGCAGTATTTT; size: .; D: TRBD1; V: TRBV19; J: TRBJ2-3
CDR3: CASSTGQITGYGYTF; DNA: TGTGCCAGCAGCACCGGACAGATAACAGGCTATGGCTACACCTTC; size: .; D: .; V: TRBV6-5; J: TRBJ1-2
CDR3: CASRTDRPWIEAFF; DNA: TGTGCCAGTAGAACGGACAGGCCGTGGATTGAAGCTTTCTTT; size: .; D: TRBD1; V: TRBV19; J: TRBJ1-1
CDR3: CASSPDGQNYEQYF; DNA: TGTGCCAGCAGTCCCGACGGACAGAACTACGAGCAGTACTTC; size: .; D: .; V: TRBV25-1; J: TRBJ2-7